This is a list of T cell receptor beta chains from one sample in a study of T cell responses to AZD1222 COVID-19 vaccine. The data were produced by immunoSEQ multiplex PCR, yet TCRdb's version contains in-frame clones alone and is incomplete. Of about 120,000 clones listed, around nine tenths are singletons. Sample: peripheral blood, taken on day 0 of AZD1222 vaccination. All receptors derive from an adult in good health. Both conserved end residues are trimmed from each CDR3. The order of the fields is V gene, clone size, J gene, CDR3 protein. Where a row states a size, it is once, few, many or the class of an expanded clone; other rows omit it.

>TRBV11-3|.|TRBJ2-1
ASSPGGLAGAVYNEQF
>TRBV29-1|.|TRBJ2-5
SVGYNQETQY
>TRBV5-8|.|TRBJ2-7
ASMGLGTYEQY
>TRBV14|.|TRBJ2-3
ASSQVGGHGTQY
>TRBV4-2|.|TRBJ1-5
ASSQEGLQLQPQH
>TRBV2|.|TRBJ1-4
ASRVRPEKLF
>TRBV28|.|TRBJ1-3
ASSLSDRGSGNTIY
>TRBV19|.|TRBJ2-6
ASSIDGPGDSGANVLT
>TRBV2|.|TRBJ2-2
ASSALVGGPGGTGELF
>TRBV3-1/TRBV3-2|.|TRBJ1-1
ASGPWGTEAF
>TRBV18|.|TRBJ2-7
ASSPGGGPLYEQY
>TRBV28|.|TRBJ1-3
ASSLLVGSGNTIY
>TRBV21-1|.|TRBJ2-3
ASSKEQGVGRRSTDTQY
>TRBV30|.|TRBJ1-2
AWRGVGTGAPGGYT
>TRBV27|.|TRBJ1-2
ASSLVGTGYGYT
>TRBV7-9|few|TRBJ1-4
ASSLDTGGPEKLF
>TRBV28|.|TRBJ1-2
ASSLGPGWGLRGYT
>TRBV27|.|TRBJ1-1
ASSRWGDQNTEAF
>TRBV19|.|TRBJ2-1
ASSILGLAGTNNEQF
>TRBV27|.|TRBJ2-7
ASSLGLGLWEQY
>TRBV6-2/TRBV6-3|.|TRBJ1-6
ASSRPGLELH
>TRBV9|.|TRBJ2-2
ASSPGTVNTGELF
>TRBV9|once|TRBJ1-3
ASTRQGISGNTIY
>TRBV28|.|TRBJ1-2
ASRPRDRDGYT
>TRBV9|.|TRBJ2-2
ASSVDQVGTGELF
>TRBV11-1|once|TRBJ2-7
ASSRGQGYYEQY
>TRBV29-1|.|TRBJ2-1
SVRQEWRNEQF
>TRBV4-1|few|TRBJ2-1
ASSQDSQRPEQF
>TRBV4-2|few|TRBJ1-2
ASSRAGTVTYGYT
>TRBV14|few|TRBJ1-2
ASSQDNTASYGYT
>TRBV28|.|TRBJ2-7
ASRRAGQTYEQY
>TRBV28|.|TRBJ2-2
ASSLVQDLRSGELF
>TRBV20-1|.|TRBJ2-1
SASFPREGPEEQF
>TRBV10-1|.|TRBJ2-7
ASSESMGGEQY
>TRBV7-9|.|TRBJ1-4
ASTKNQGGQIEKLF
>TRBV5-1|once|TRBJ2-1
ASSLGWTNYNEQF
>TRBV5-6|.|TRBJ2-5
ASSALPRGPQETQY
>TRBV27|.|TRBJ1-2
ANRTGTKVFYGYT
>TRBV5-4|.|TRBJ2-4
ASSLKGQGNIQY
>TRBV2|.|TRBJ2-5
ASSSSGRAVETQY
>TRBV27|.|TRBJ1-5
ASSLTGGSNQPQH
>TRBV9|.|TRBJ1-5
ASSSWGSNQPQH
>TRBV15|.|TRBJ2-3
ATSRGRMDTQY
>TRBV28|.|TRBJ2-7
ASSLLAGGRTYEQY
>TRBV28|.|TRBJ1-6
ASSPPWGDNSPLH
>TRBV10-3|once|TRBJ1-3
AINKDSGNTIY
>TRBV13|.|TRBJ2-7
ASSLGGSYEQY
>TRBV5-4|.|TRBJ2-5
ASSSNLGLEETQY
>TRBV24-1|.|TRBJ1-2
ATSGGQDYGYT
>TRBV2|.|TRBJ1-5
ASSEAGMGNQPQH
>TRBV6-6|.|TRBJ2-1
ASSPRGLAGFTYNEQF
>TRBV5-1|.|TRBJ1-1
ASSRGTGGITEAF
>TRBV28|.|TRBJ2-2
ASGGTTGELF
>TRBV29-1|.|TRBJ2-1
SVTGGDIHNEQF
>TRBV28|.|TRBJ2-3
ARRTFTDTQY
>TRBV6-1|.|TRBJ2-7
ASSEPGQVTYEQY
>TRBV30|once|TRBJ2-6
AWSVDRGFYGSGANVLT
>TRBV28|.|TRBJ1-2
ASSSQDRFLGYT